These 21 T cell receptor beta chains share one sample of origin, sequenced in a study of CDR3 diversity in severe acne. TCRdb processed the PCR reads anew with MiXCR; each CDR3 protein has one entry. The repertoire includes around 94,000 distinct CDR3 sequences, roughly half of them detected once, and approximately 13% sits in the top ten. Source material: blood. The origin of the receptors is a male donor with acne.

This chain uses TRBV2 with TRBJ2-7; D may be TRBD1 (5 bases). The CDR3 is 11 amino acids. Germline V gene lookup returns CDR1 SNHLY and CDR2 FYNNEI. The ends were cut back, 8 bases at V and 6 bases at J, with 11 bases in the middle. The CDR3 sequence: CASGSGSEQYF. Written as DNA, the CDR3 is TGTGCCAGCGGTTCAGGGTCCGAGCAGTACTTC.

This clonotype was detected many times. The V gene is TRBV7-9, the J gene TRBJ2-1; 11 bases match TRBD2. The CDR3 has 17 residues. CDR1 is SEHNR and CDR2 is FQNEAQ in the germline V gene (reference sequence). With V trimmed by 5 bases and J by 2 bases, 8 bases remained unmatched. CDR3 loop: CASSPPGLAVPYNEQFF. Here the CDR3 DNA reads TGTGCCAGCAGCCCTCCGGGACTAGCGGTCCCCTACAATGAGCAGTTCTTC.

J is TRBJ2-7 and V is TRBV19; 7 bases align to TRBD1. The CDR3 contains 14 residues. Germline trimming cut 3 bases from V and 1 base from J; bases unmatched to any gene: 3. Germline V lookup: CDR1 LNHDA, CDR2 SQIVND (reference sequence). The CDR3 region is CASSMAGGSYEQYF. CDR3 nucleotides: TGTGCCAGTAGTATGGCAGGGGGTTCCTACGAGCAGTACTTC.

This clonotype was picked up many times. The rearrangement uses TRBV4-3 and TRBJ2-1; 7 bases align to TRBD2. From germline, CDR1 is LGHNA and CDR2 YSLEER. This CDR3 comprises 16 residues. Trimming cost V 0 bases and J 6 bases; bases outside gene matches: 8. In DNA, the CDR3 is TGCGCCAGCAGCCAAGATCTCTGGGGAGGGAGCAATGAGCAGTTCTTC. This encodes CASSQDLWGGSNEQFF.

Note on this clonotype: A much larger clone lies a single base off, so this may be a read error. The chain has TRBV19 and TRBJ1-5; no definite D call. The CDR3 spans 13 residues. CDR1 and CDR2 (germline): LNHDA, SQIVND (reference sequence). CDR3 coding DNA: TGTGCCGGTAGTATATCCCTAAATCAGCCCCAGCATTTT. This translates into CAGSISLNQPQHF.

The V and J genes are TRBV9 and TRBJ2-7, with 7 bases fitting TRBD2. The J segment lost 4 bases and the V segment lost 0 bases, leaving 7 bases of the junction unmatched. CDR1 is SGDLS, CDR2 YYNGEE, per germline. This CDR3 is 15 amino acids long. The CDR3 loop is CASSVGAGEGYEQYF. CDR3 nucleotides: TGTGCCAGCAGCGTAGGGGCGGGAGAGGGGTACGAGCAGTACTTC.

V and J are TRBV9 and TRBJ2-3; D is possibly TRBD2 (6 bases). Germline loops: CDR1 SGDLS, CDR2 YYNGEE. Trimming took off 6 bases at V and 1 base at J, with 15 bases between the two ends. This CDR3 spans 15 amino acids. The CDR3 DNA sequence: TGTGCCAGCACTACGGGACTCACTGGCACAGATACGCAGTATTTT. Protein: CASTTGLTGTDTQYF.

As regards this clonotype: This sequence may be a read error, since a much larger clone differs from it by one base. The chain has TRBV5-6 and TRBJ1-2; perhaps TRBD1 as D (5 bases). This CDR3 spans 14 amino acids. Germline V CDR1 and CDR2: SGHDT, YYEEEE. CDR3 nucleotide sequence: TGTGGCAGCAGCGCCATGGGGCAGATTTATGGCTACACCTTC. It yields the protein CGSSAMGQIYGYTF.

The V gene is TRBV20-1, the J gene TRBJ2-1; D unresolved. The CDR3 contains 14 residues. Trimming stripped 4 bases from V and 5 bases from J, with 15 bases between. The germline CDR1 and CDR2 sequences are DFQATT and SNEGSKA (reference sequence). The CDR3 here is CSAIVVGSNNEQFF. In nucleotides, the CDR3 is TGCAGTGCTATAGTCGTGGGTTCCAACAATGAGCAGTTCTTC.

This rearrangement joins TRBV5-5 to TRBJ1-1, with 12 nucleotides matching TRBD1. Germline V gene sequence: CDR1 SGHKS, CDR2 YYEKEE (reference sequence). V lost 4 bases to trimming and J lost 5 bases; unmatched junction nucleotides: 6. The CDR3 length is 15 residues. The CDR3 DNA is TGTGCCAGCAGCGAGTGGGACAGGGGGCGTACTGAAGCTTTCTTT. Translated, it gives CASSEWDRGRTEAFF.

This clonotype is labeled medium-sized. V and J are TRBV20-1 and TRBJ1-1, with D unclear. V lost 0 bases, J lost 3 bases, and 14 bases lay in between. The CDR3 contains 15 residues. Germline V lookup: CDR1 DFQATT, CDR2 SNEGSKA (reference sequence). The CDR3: CSARDLSLGDTEAFF. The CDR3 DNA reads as TGCAGTGCTAGAGATCTAAGTCTTGGTGACACTGAAGCTTTCTTT.

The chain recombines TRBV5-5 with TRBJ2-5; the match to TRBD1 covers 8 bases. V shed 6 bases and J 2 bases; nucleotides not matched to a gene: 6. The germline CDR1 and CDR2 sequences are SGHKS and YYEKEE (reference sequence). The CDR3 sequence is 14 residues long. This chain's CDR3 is CASIGTGKQETQYF. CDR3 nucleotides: TGTGCCAGCATCGGGACAGGCAAACAAGAGACCCAGTACTTC.

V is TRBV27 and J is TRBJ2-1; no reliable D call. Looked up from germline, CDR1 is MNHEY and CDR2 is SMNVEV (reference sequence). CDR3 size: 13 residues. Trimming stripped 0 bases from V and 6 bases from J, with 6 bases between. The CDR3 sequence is CASSLSRTNEQFF. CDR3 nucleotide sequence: TGTGCCAGCAGTTTATCACGGACCAATGAGCAGTTCTTC.

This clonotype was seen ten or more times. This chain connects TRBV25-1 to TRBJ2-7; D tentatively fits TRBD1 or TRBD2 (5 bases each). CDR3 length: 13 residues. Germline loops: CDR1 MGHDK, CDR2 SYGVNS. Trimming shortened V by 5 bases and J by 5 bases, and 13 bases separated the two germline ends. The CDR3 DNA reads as TGTGCCAGCAGTTCGAGAGGGGACCACGAGCAGTACTTC. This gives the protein CASSSRGDHEQYF.

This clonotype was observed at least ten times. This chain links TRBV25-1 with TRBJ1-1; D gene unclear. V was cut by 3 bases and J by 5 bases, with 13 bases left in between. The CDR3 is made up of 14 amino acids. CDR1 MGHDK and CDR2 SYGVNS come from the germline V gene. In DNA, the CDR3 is TGTGCCAGCAGTGACACACCGGGAGGGACTGAAGCTTTCTTT. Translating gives CASSDTPGGTEAFF.

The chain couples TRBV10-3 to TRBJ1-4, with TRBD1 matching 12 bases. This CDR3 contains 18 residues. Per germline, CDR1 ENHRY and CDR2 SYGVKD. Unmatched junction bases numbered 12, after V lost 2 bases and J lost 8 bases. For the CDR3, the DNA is TGTGCCATCAGTGAGCCGGGACAGGGGGCGCGGGGCGGAGAAAAACTGTTTTTT. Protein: CAISEPGQGARGGEKLFF.

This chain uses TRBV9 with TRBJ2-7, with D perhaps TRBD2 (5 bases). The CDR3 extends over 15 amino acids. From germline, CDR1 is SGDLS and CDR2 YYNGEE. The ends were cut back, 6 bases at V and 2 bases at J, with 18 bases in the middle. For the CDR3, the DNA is TGTGCCAGCAAAAGTTCGAGGGAGTTCCCCTACGAGCAGTACTTC. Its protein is CASKSSREFPYEQYF.

CDR3: CASSQTGGQETQYF. Written as DNA, the CDR3 is TGTGCCAGCAGCCAGACAGGGGGCCAAGAGACCCAGTACTTC. This chain uses TRBV11-1 with TRBJ2-5; 9 nucleotides match TRBD1. The CDR3 sequence is 14 residues long. The germline gives CDR1 SGHAT, CDR2 FQDESV (reference sequence). The V segment lost 5 bases and the J segment 1 base; nucleotides outside the gene matches: 2. The variable domain in full, completed from reference TRBV11-1 and TRBJ2-5, reads EAEVAQSPRYKITEKSQAVAFWCDPISGHATLYWYRQILGQGPELLVQFQDESVVDDSQLPKDRFSAERLKGVDSTLKIQPAELGDSAMYLCASSQTGGQETQYFGPGTRLLVL.

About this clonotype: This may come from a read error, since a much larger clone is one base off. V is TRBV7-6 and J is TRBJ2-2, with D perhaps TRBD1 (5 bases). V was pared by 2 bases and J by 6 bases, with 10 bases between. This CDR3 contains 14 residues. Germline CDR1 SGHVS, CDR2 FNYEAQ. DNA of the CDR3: TGTGCCAGCAGCTTAAAGGGGTACGCCGGGGAGCTGTTTTTT. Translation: CASSLKGYAGELFF.

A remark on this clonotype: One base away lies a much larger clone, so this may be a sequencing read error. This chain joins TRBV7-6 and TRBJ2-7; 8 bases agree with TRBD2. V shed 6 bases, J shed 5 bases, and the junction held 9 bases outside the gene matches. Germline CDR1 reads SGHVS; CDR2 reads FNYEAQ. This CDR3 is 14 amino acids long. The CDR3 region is CASSDGTSFNEQYF. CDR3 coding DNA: TGTGCCAGCAGTGACGGGACTAGTTTCAACGAGCAGTACTTC.

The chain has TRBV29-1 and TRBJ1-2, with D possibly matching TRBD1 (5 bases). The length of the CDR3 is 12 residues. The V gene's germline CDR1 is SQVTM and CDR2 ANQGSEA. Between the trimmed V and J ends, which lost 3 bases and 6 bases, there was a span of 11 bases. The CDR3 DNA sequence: TGCAGCGTTGATGGGGGACGGCATGGCTACACCTTC. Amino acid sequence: CSVDGGRHGYTF.